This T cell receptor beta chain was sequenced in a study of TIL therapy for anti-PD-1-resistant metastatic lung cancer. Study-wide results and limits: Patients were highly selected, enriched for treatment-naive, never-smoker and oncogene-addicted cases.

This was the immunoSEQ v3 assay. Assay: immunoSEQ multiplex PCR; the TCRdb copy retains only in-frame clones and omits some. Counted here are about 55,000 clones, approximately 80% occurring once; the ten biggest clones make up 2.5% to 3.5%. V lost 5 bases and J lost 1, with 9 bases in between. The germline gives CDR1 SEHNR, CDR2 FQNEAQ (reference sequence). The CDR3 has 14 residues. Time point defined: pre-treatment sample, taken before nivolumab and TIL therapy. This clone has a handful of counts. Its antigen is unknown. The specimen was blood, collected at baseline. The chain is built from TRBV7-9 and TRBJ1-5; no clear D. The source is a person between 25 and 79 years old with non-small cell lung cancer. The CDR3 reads CASSLDLSNQPQHF. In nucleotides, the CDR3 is TGTGCCAGCAGCCTGGACCTAAGCAATCAGCCCCAGCATTTT.